This TCR beta chain was captured by sequencing in a study of T cell changes during pregnancy in multiple sclerosis (dated by TCRdb to about 2019). Regarding the complete study: The study looked at changes in the T cell repertoire across pregnancy in women with multiple sclerosis.

Notes on this clone: Its antigen is still unknown. No base-level quality is on record; no much larger clone is a single base apart.

Library preparation employed the immunoSEQ multiplex PCR assay. Entries here come from immuneACCESS through TCRdb and include only in-frame sequences with V and J called. Some clones fail to appear in such tables; in the studies checked, an unresolved V gene covers under half of the shortfall, and the cause of the remainder is unknown. The sample yields under 65,000 clones; approximately 94% were counted once. Under 3% of the sample is taken by the ten largest. For CDR1 and CDR2, the germline V gene (reference sequence) lists MNHEY and SMNVEV. V lost 6 bases and J lost 5 bases, and the count of bases not matched to a germline gene is 4. Including cysteine and phenylalanine, the CDR3 has 15 amino acids. Only CDR3 DNA remains: 45 bases, in frame from the first base.

This TCR derives from a female donor with multiple sclerosis, enrolled in a pregnancy study. This sequence uses TRBV27 and TRBJ2-2, and 12 junction bases match TRBD2. The material was CD8+ T cells from peripheral blood mononuclear cells, obtained after pregnancy. The DNA sequence is given as TGTGCCAGCAGCCTCGGACTAGCGGGGACCGGGGAGCTGTTTTTT. This translates into CASSLGLAGTGELFF.